This T cell receptor (beta chain) was sequenced during a study of T cell repertoires in cytomegalovirus infection. About the study: The authors used CMV epitopes that were HLA-C-restricted (recently identified) and HLA-B-restricted (well studied). Indications came from public TCR beta signatures; they pointed to CMV infection and to a matching HLA type. Whole-study results and caveats: Ex vivo responses were dominated by HLA-C-restricted CMV-specific TCR beta clonotypes.

MiXCR, run by TCRdb on the reads, gives a single entry per CDR3 protein. The sample carries some 940,000 distinct CDR3 sequences, around 31% recorded once. Note on this clonotype: Its antigen is undetermined.

The CDR3 has 14 residues. The V gene lost 2 bases and the J gene lost 0 bases, with 8 bases spanning the gap. Germline CDR1 and CDR2: SGDLS and YYNGEE. This receptor was obtained from a human donor in good health (CMV status not recorded). Some clones in this sample may be carry-over from other donors' samples. The sample here was cultured CD8+ T cells from PBMCs, taken from culture after CMV antigen stimulation. J is TRBJ1-2 and V is TRBV9, with D possibly TRBD1 on 5 matching bases. The DNA of the CDR3 is TGTGCCAGCAGCGTTGGAGGGGCTAACTATGGCTACACCTTC. Amino acids: CASSVGGANYGYTF.